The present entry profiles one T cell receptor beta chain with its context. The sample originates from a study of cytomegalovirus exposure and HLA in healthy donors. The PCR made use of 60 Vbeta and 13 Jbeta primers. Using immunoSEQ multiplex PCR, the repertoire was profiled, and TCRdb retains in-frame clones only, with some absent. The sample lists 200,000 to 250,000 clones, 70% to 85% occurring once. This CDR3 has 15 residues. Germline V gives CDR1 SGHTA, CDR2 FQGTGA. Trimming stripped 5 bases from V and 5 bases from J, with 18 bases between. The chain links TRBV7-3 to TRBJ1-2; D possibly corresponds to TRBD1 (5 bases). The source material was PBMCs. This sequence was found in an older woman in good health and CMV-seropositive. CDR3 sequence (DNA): TGTGCCAGCAGCCTCGGCGGGACTAGTCAATATGGCTACACCTTC. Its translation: CASSLGGTSQYGYTF. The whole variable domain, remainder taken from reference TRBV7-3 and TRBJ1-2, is GAGVSQTPSNKVTEKGKYVELRCDPISGHTALYWYRQSLGQGPEFLIYFQGTGAADDSGLPNDRFFAVRPEGSVSTLKIQRTERGDSAVYLCASSLGGTSQYGYTFGSGTRLTVV.